This is a list of T cell receptor beta chains from one sample in a study of identical twins. One entry per CDR3 protein results from TCRdb running MiXCR on the 5' RACE reads. The repertoire includes 1.5 million or so distinct CDR3 sequences, about 32% of them detected once, and about 0.27% sits in the top ten. Sequencing was done on a sample of cord blood. These receptors all come from a newborn girl in good health. CDR3s leave out the opening cysteine and the closing phenylalanine or tryptophan. The order of the fields is V gene, CDR3 length, J gene, CDR3 protein.

v_gene: TRBV25-1; len: 13; j_gene: .; CDR3aa: ASTPSSTWGETQY
v_gene: TRBV29-1; len: 11; j_gene: TRBJ1-1; CDR3aa: SFRAGGGTEAF
v_gene: TRBV5-1; len: 13; j_gene: TRBJ2-3; CDR3aa: ASSSLGRGTDTQY
v_gene: TRBV20-1; len: 12; j_gene: TRBJ2-1; CDR3aa: SAPPPRSYNEQF
v_gene: TRBV11-2; len: 10; j_gene: TRBJ2-7; CDR3aa: ASSGSAYEQY
v_gene: TRBV12-3/TRBV12-4; len: 10; j_gene: TRBJ2-3; CDR3aa: ASSELGDTQY
v_gene: TRBV15; len: 13; j_gene: TRBJ2-1; CDR3aa: ATSLLLSSYNEQF
v_gene: TRBV6-5; len: 13; j_gene: TRBJ2-1; CDR3aa: ASSYGTGSYNEQF
v_gene: TRBV4-2; len: 15; j_gene: TRBJ2-3; CDR3aa: ASSQDPVGTESDTQY
v_gene: TRBV5-4; len: 13; j_gene: TRBJ2-1; CDR3aa: ASSFSGRWGNEQF
v_gene: TRBV7-2; len: 14; j_gene: TRBJ1-1; CDR3aa: ASSLGTGGRNTEAF
v_gene: TRBV28; len: 14; j_gene: TRBJ1-6; CDR3aa: ASSLGLYDYNSPLH
v_gene: TRBV9; len: 11; j_gene: TRBJ2-3; CDR3aa: ASRKLGTDAQY
v_gene: TRBV4-1; len: 14; j_gene: .; CDR3aa: ASSQRIGGSYNEQY
v_gene: TRBV10-3; len: 15; j_gene: TRBJ1-6; CDR3aa: AISESFTGTSDSPLH
v_gene: TRBV19; len: 11; j_gene: TRBJ2-7; CDR3aa: ASSSGIEYEQY
v_gene: TRBV28; len: 12; j_gene: .; CDR3aa: ALSRGRETYEQY
v_gene: TRBV7-9; len: 11; j_gene: TRBJ1-6; CDR3aa: ASSLEGNSPLH
v_gene: TRBV4-2; len: 16; j_gene: TRBJ2-3; CDR3aa: ASSQVTPSGRTTDTQY
v_gene: TRBV5-1; len: 13; j_gene: TRBJ2-1; CDR3aa: ASRPGQGSLSEQF
v_gene: TRBV10-1; len: 12; j_gene: TRBJ2-7; CDR3aa: ASSESALPSEQY
v_gene: TRBV5-8; len: 13; j_gene: TRBJ2-1; CDR3aa: ASSLVARVGNEQF
v_gene: TRBV5-1; len: 11; j_gene: TRBJ2-5; CDR3aa: ASSLVKRETQY
v_gene: TRBV6-5; len: 13; j_gene: TRBJ1-5; CDR3aa: ASSRTGEGRQPQH
v_gene: TRBV28; len: 17; j_gene: TRBJ1-6; CDR3aa: ASSPDRGRLSSYNSPLH
v_gene: TRBV9; len: 15; j_gene: TRBJ2-5; CDR3aa: ASSAESGGIPRETQY
v_gene: TRBV29-1; len: 10; j_gene: TRBJ2-5; CDR3aa: VVTRGMETQY
v_gene: TRBV24-1; len: 13; j_gene: TRBJ2-1; CDR3aa: ATSVPGTGGNEQF
v_gene: TRBV20-1; len: 15; j_gene: TRBJ2-1; CDR3aa: SARDPGTSGHYNEQF
v_gene: TRBV4-1; len: 14; j_gene: TRBJ2-1; CDR3aa: ASSSYTGQGFNEQF
v_gene: TRBV6-1; len: 11; j_gene: TRBJ1-2; CDR3aa: ASSAPPLYGYT
v_gene: TRBV20-1; len: 12; j_gene: TRBJ2-1; CDR3aa: SAISLAVYNEQF
v_gene: TRBV28; len: 13; j_gene: TRBJ2-1; CDR3aa: ASSDVRDNQETQF
v_gene: TRBV10-3; len: 13; j_gene: TRBJ1-1; CDR3aa: AISAWQGRITEAF
v_gene: TRBV12-3/TRBV12-4; len: 10; j_gene: TRBJ1-1; CDR3aa: ASSLNRGEAF
v_gene: TRBV6-2/TRBV6-3; len: 15; j_gene: TRBJ2-3; CDR3aa: ASSYSGGSMGTDTQY
v_gene: TRBV3-1; len: 11; j_gene: TRBJ2-1; CDR3aa: ASMGTRAGEQF
v_gene: TRBV18; len: 10; j_gene: TRBJ2-3; CDR3aa: ASSVITDTQY
v_gene: TRBV6-6; len: 13; j_gene: TRBJ1-5; CDR3aa: ASRNYQNGNQPQH
v_gene: TRBV9; len: 12; j_gene: TRBJ2-7; CDR3aa: ASSSSRGGYEQY
v_gene: TRBV7-9; len: 13; j_gene: TRBJ2-3; CDR3aa: ASSAYRARTDTQY
v_gene: TRBV19; len: 14; j_gene: TRBJ2-1; CDR3aa: ASSQRSGSRNNEQF
v_gene: TRBV20-1; len: 15; j_gene: TRBJ1-3; CDR3aa: SARDASEIPSGNTIY